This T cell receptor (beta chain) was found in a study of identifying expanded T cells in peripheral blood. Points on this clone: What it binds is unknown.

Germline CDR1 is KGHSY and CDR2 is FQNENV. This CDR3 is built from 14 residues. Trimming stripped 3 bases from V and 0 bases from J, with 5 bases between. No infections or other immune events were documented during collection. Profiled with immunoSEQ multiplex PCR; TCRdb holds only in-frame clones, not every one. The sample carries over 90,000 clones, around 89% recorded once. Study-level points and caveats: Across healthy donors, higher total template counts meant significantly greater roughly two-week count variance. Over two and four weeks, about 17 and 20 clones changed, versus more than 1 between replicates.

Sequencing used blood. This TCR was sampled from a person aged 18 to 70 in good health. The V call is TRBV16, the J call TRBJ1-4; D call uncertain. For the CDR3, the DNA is TGTGCCAGCAGCCACGGTGCAACTAATGAAAAACTGTTTTTT. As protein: CASSHGATNEKLFF.